This T cell receptor (beta chain) was sequenced for a study of vaccination and CD4 T cells after COVID-19. Across the study: The post-COVID samples were taken a median roughly 100 days after diagnosis, anywhere from 35 to 161.

To note about this clonotype: Its antigen is unknown.

The treatment was: roughly ten-day PBMC culture with coronavirus spike peptide pools or control peptides (ViraFEST assay). Germline V CDR1 and CDR2: SGHVS, FQNEAQ. This CDR3 contains 19 residues. The V end was cut by 5 bases, the J end by 0 bases, with 20 bases between. Sequencing of cultured CD4+ T cell DNA used the Oncomine TCR Beta short-read assay. TCRdb reprocessed the PCR reads with MiXCR, giving one entry per CDR3 protein. The sample holds some 17,000 distinct CDR3 sequences, around 58% seen once. The source material was CD4+ T cells from blood, cultured in vitro. The chain joins TRBV7-8 to TRBJ2-6; TRBD1 or TRBD2 may be the D gene (5 bases each). The TCR originated in a human donor who had recovered from COVID-19. This CDR3 reads CASSPHRGGRHSGANVLTF. CDR3 DNA: TGTGCCAGCAGCCCCCACCGTGGGGGACGACACTCTGGGGCCAACGTCCTGACTTTC. Combining the CDR3 with reference TRBV7-8 and TRBJ2-6 gives the whole variable domain GAGVSQSPRYKVAKRGQDVALRCDPISGHVSLFWYQQALGQGPEFLTYFQNEAQLDKSGLPSDRFFAERPEGSVSTLKIQRTQQEDSAVYLCASSPHRGGRHSGANVLTFGAGSRLTVL.